Detailed here is one T cell receptor beta chain. Its antigen remains unidentified. Time point defined: week 35, safety follow-up. The vaccine gave 300 ug of a 20-mer mutant IDH1 peptide subcutaneously per dose. New WHO grade 3 or 4 astrocytomas that were IDH1-mutant and ATRX-lost had been found in donors. Here immunoSEQ multiplex PCR was the method, and the copy in TCRdb shows in-frame clones only, minus some. Found here are 69,000 or so clones, around nine tenths of them singletons; the top ten hold 2% to 2.5%. The germline V and J ends were trimmed by 2 bases and 2 bases, with 12 bases remaining between them. The CDR3 totals 15 residues. Germline V gene sequence: CDR1 SNHLY, CDR2 FYNNEI. The source of the sample is a study of a mutant IDH1 vaccine in newly diagnosed glioma. Study as a whole: Onset of vaccination occurred 4-6 weeks following radiotherapy alone, or with temozolomide cycles.

Study-level points and caveats: Pseudoprogression apparently lacked any relation to changes in top peripheral T cell clonotypes. Altogether, about 93% of patients exhibited vaccine-induced immune responses.

This TCR derives from a man aged 30-40 years with glioma. The sample here was PBMCs, taken from a glioma patient whose treatment included an IDH1 peptide vaccine. This chain links TRBV2 with TRBJ1-1; a weak D match, TRBD1 (6 bases). The CDR3, as DNA: TGTGCCAGCAGTGAACAAACAGGGCAAAACACTGAAGCTTTCTTT. Translating gives CASSEQTGQNTEAFF.